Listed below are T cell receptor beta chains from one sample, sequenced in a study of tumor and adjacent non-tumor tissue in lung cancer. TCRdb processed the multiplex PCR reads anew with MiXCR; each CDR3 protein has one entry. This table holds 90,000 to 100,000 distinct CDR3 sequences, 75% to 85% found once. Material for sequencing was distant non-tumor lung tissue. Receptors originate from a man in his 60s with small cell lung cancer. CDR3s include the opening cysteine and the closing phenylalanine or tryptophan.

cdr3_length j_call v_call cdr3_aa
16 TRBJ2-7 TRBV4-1 CASSQDWGGGVYEQYF
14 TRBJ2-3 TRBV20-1 CSASRREERDTQYF
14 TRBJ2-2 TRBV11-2 CASRGTGSTEELFF
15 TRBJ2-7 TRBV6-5 CARSHRPSGSDEQYF
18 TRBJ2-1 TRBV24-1 CATLSGNLTLSSYNEQFF
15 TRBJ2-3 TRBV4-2 CASSQDWGGLDTQYF
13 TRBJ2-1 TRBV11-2 CASSLVLENEQFF
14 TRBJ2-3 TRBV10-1 CASSGFSWKDTQYF
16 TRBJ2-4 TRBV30 CPWSAETGRAKNIQYF
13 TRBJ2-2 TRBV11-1 CASCTRRDGELFF
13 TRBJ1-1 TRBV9 CASSVVGEGNAFF
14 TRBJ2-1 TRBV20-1 CSAGRLGRKNEQFF
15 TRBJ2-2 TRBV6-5 CASSYKPRGAGELLF
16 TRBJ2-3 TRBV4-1 CASSPSTASITDTQCF
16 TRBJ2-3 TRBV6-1 CVSSAYRGKGTDTQYF
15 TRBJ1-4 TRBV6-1 CASSAMMGSGEILFF
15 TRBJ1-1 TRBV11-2 CDSSLEPGANTEATF